Presented here are 23 T cell receptor beta chains from one specimen sequenced in a study of identical twins. Using its own MiXCR run on the 5' RACE reads, TCRdb lists one record per CDR3 protein. The sample gives about 240,000 distinct CDR3 sequences, more than 9.5% of which show up once; about 4% is in the top ten. These sequences were also reported in another study, on yellow fever vaccine responses in identical twins.

Material: memory (CD45RO+) T cells sorted from blood. Every receptor here comes from a young woman in good health.

This clonotype came up many times. The V and J genes are TRBV29-1 and TRBJ2-3; perhaps TRBD2 as D (5 bases). This CDR3 is 16 amino acids long. Trimming removed 0 bases at V and 2 bases at J, with 15 bases between. Germline V gene sequence: CDR1 SQVTM, CDR2 ANQGSEA. CDR3: CSVEDRRVSFTDTQYF. The CDR3, as DNA: TGCAGCGTTGAAGATAGGCGGGTCAGCTTCACAGATACGCAGTATTTT.

This clonotype was seen ten or more times. V usage is TRBV5-1 and J usage is TRBJ2-2, with D perhaps TRBD2 (7 bases). The CDR3 loop spans 15 amino acids. V was cut by 7 bases and J by 4 bases, with 17 bases left in between. The V gene's germline CDR1 is SGHRS and CDR2 YFSETQ. DNA for the CDR3: TGCGCCAGCTCGCCGGCGGGGGCGCGCACCGGGGAGCTGTTTTTT. Residues: CASSPAGARTGELFF.

This clonotype was detected many times. In DNA, the CDR3 is TGCAGCGTTGGAAGTTGGCGGGAGCAGTTCTTC. Translating gives CSVGSWREQFF. The chain employs TRBV29-1 and TRBJ2-1; no clear D. The V gene lost 4 bases and the J gene lost 10 bases, with 11 bases spanning the gap. The CDR3 runs to 11 residues. Germline V gene sequence: CDR1 SQVTM, CDR2 ANQGSEA.

This clonotype was picked up a small number of times. The chain has TRBV18 and TRBJ2-2; D is possibly TRBD1 (5 bases). The CDR3 is 14 residues long. Looked up from germline, CDR1 is KGHSH and CDR2 is LQKENI. The V and J ends lost 2 bases and 6 bases respectively, with 10 bases between them. In DNA, the CDR3 is TGTGCCAGCTCACCAGCGGCAGGGCCCGGGGAGCTGTTTTTT. Translating gives CASSPAAGPGELFF.

The chain has TRBV5-1 and TRBJ1-1; 7 bases agree with TRBD1. The V segment lost 2 bases and the J segment 0 bases; nucleotides outside the gene matches: 10. The CDR3 consists of 17 residues. Looked up from germline, CDR1 is SGHRS and CDR2 is YFSETQ. DNA of the CDR3: TGCGCCAGCAGCTTTAAGGGGACAGCATTGATGAACACTGAAGCTTTCTTT. The encoded protein is CASSFKGTALMNTEAFF.

The chain combines TRBV20-1 with TRBJ2-3; D might be TRBD1 or TRBD2, each matching 6 bases. This CDR3 is 16 amino acids long. V lost 1 base to trimming and J lost 1 base, with 15 bases between them. Germline V gives CDR1 DFQATT, CDR2 SNEGSKA (reference sequence). This CDR3 is CSARAKGGGGTDTQYF. DNA for the CDR3: TGCAGTGCTAGAGCCAAGGGGGGAGGCGGCACAGATACGCAGTATTTT.

The rearrangement uses TRBV19 and TRBJ2-2; 7 bases agree with TRBD1. This CDR3 comprises 15 residues. Losses at the gene ends were 4 bases for V and 7 bases for J; bases not matched to a gene: 9. Germline V gene sequence: CDR1 LNHDA, CDR2 SQIVND (reference sequence). The CDR3 DNA is TGTGCCAGTAGTACCTACAGGGGCCCGGGCGGGGAGCTGTTTTTT. It specifies CASSTYRGPGGELFF.

This clonotype was counted a few times. V and J are TRBV5-1 and TRBJ2-5; a weak D match, TRBD2 (5 bases). The V and J ends lost 2 bases and 1 base respectively, with 9 bases between them. This CDR3 spans 14 amino acids. Germline CDR1 reads SGHRS; CDR2 reads YFSETQ. The CDR3 nucleotides are TGCGCCAGCAGCTTCGGACTGATCCAAGAGACCCAGTACTTC. Amino acids: CASSFGLIQETQYF.

This clonotype was picked up a small number of times. V is TRBV19 and J is TRBJ2-7; TRBD2 might be the D (6 bases). Germline CDR1 LNHDA, CDR2 SQIVND (reference sequence). The germline V and J ends were trimmed by 6 bases and 4 bases, with 16 bases remaining between them. This CDR3 is 14 amino acids long. CDR3 in amino acids: CASRGGLPPYEQYF. The DNA of the CDR3 is TGTGCCAGTAGGGGGGGACTCCCCCCTTACGAGCAGTACTTC.

This clonotype was seen a few times. The rearrangement uses TRBV6-2 or TRBV6-3 and TRBJ2-1; D call uncertain. Trimming stripped 6 bases from V and 6 bases from J, with 18 bases between. This CDR3 is 15 amino acids long. Germline lookup yields CDR1 MNHEY and CDR2 SVGEGT. The CDR3 loop reads CASRAIRDTLNEQFF. The CDR3 coding sequence is TGTGCCAGCAGAGCCATAAGGGATACGCTCAATGAGCAGTTCTTC.

The J gene is TRBJ1-2, the V gene TRBV3-1; tentative D call: TRBD1 (5 bases). V was clipped by 1 base and J by 3 bases, with 12 bases between them. The CDR3 length is 15 residues. From germline, CDR1 is LGHDT and CDR2 YNNKEL (reference sequence). The CDR3 region has the DNA TGTGCCAGCAGCCAAGGCCCTTCGGGGCACTATGGCTACACCTTC. It encodes CASSQGPSGHYGYTF.

Only a few counts were recorded for this clonotype. The CDR3 DNA reads as TGTGCCAGCAGCTCCATTTGGACAGGGGGCGAGCAGTACTTC. Protein: CASSSIWTGGEQYF. V is TRBV7-9 and J is TRBJ2-7; 10 bases fit TRBD1. The CDR3 loop spans 14 amino acids. V gave up 4 bases and J gave up 6 bases; unmatched junction bases: 6. CDR1 SEHNR and CDR2 FQNEAQ come from the germline V gene (reference sequence). Using reference TRBV7-9 and TRBJ2-7 for the parts outside the CDR3, the full variable domain is DTGVSQNPRHKITKRGQNVTFRCDPISEHNRLYWYRQTLGQGPEFLTYFQNEAQLEKSRLLSDRFSAERPKGSFSTLEIQRTEQGDSAMYLCASSSIWTGGEQYFGPGTRLTVT.

The V gene is TRBV28, the J gene TRBJ2-6, with a tentative D call TRBD2 (6 bases). Looked up from germline, CDR1 is MDHEN and CDR2 is SYDVKM. The CDR3 sequence is 17 residues long. V was cut by 4 bases and J by 0 bases, with 13 bases left in between. The CDR3 spells CASSSPGLNSGANVLTF. The CDR3 DNA is TGTGCCAGCAGTTCCCCGGGACTCAACTCTGGGGCCAACGTCCTGACTTTC.

J is TRBJ2-1 and V is TRBV28; D may be TRBD2 (5 bases). Trimming took 5 bases from V and 8 from J, leaving 13 bases between them. This CDR3 has 13 residues. Germline V gives CDR1 MDHEN, CDR2 SYDVKM. In DNA form, the CDR3 reads TGTGCCAGCAGTCGTCCCACTAGGGATGAGCAGTTCTTC. Translation gives CASSRPTRDEQFF.

This clonotype was seen a few times. V and J are TRBV4-2 and TRBJ2-3; possible D gene TRBD1, 5 bases. The length of the CDR3 is 16 residues. V was cut by 0 bases and J by 2 bases, with 12 bases left in between. Germline loops: CDR1 LGHNA, CDR2 YNFKEQ. CDR3 residues: CASSQDLTEITDTQYF. The CDR3 nucleotides read TGTGCCAGCAGCCAAGATCTGACAGAGATCACAGATACGCAGTATTTT.

This clonotype was observed a handful of times. V usage is TRBV30 and J usage is TRBJ2-7; unclear D gene. The CDR3 spans 11 residues. Deletions cut 4 bases from V and 2 bases from J, with 6 bases between. CDR1 and CDR2 from the germline V gene are GTSNPN and SVGIG (reference sequence). CDR3 in amino acids: CAWTGAYEQYF. The CDR3 nucleotides read TGTGCCTGGACAGGTGCCTACGAGCAGTACTTC.

The table lists this clonotype with a few counts. The chain recombines TRBV30 with TRBJ1-4, with D perhaps TRBD1 (5 bases). Germline CDR1 is GTSNPN and CDR2 is SVGIG (reference sequence). V lost 0 bases, J lost 7 bases, and 12 bases lay in between. The CDR3 loop spans 14 amino acids. The CDR3 protein is CAWSVSGRGEKLFF. The CDR3 DNA is TGTGCCTGGAGTGTATCAGGGAGAGGTGAAAAACTGTTTTTT.

In this sample, this clonotype turned up a few times. The chain combines TRBV4-3 with TRBJ2-3; 9 bases line up with TRBD1. The CDR3 sequence is 18 residues long. Germline assignment: CDR1 LGHNA and CDR2 YSLEER. V was pared by 1 base and J by 2 bases, with 10 bases of the junction left unmatched. This chain's CDR3 is CASSQGSTGQGLTDTQYF. The CDR3 DNA is TGCGCCAGCAGCCAAGGTTCTACGGGACAGGGTCTCACAGATACGCAGTATTTT.

The sample holds many counts of this clonotype. The CDR3 nucleotides are TGTGCCAGCAGCTTTACCGGGGAGACCCAGTACTTC. Translated: CASSFTGETQYF. The chain is built from TRBV7-2 and TRBJ2-5; no definite D call. Germline V gene sequence: CDR1 SGHTA, CDR2 FQGNSA. V was shortened by 3 bases and J by 5 bases, with 7 bases between the two germline ends. The CDR3 is 12 amino acids.

This clonotype was detected ten times or more. This rearrangement joins TRBV11-3 to TRBJ1-1; D is unclear. This CDR3 contains 13 residues. Germline V gene data show CDR1 as SGHNT and CDR2 as YENEEA. The V end was cut by 2 bases, the J end by 7 bases, with 11 bases between. CDR3 region: CASSLQGGYEAFF. Here the CDR3 DNA reads TGTGCCAGCAGCTTACAAGGAGGGTATGAAGCTTTCTTT.

The V and J genes are TRBV10-3 and TRBJ2-1; weak D call: TRBD2 (6 bases). Per germline, CDR1 ENHRY and CDR2 SYGVKD. The CDR3 extends over 15 amino acids. Between the trimmed V and J ends, which lost 2 bases and 5 bases, there was a span of 13 bases. The CDR3 sequence is CAISEPGGADNEQFF. The CDR3, as DNA: TGTGCCATCAGTGAGCCCGGGGGAGCAGACAATGAGCAGTTCTTC.

To note about this clonotype: At one boundary the junction diverges from the germline segment, which might be a read error. V gene TRBV7-9 combines with J gene TRBJ2-3, with a tentative D call TRBD1 (6 bases). The length of the CDR3 is 17 residues. The germline gives CDR1 SEHNR, CDR2 FQNEAQ (reference sequence). The DNA for the CDR3 is TGTGCCAGTAGCTTAGGTGGGGGCAGTGTGATTTCAGATACGCAGTATTTT. As protein: CASSLGGGSVISDTQYF.

This clonotype was counted a few times. The genes are TRBV5-1 and TRBJ2-7, with TRBD1 matching over 10 bases. CDR3 length equals 14 residues. Germline assignment: CDR1 SGHRS and CDR2 YFSETQ. J lost 3 bases, V lost 4 bases, and 4 bases had no gene match. The chain's CDR3 is CASSKGTGVYEQYF. CDR3 DNA: TGCGCCAGCAGCAAGGGGACAGGGGTCTACGAGCAGTACTTC. Together with reference TRBV5-1 and TRBJ2-7, the CDR3 gives the full variable domain: KAGVTQTPRYLIKTRGQQVTLSCSPISGHRSVSWYQQTPGQGLQFLFEYFSETQRNKGNFPGRFSGRQFSNSRSEMNVSTLELGDSALYLCASSKGTGVYEQYFGPGTRLTVT.